Below, one T cell receptor beta chain is given with its context. Treatment indicated: some 19 received Ad26.COV2.S at low or high dose, single or two shots; several received placebo; per-sample allocation not given. It was on day 63 after the first vaccine or placebo injection that samples were taken. V gave up 6 bases and J gave up 2 bases, with 17 bases separating them. In germline, CDR1 is SNHLY, CDR2 FYNNEI. The CDR3 runs 16 residues. Clones were sequenced by immunoSEQ multiplex PCR, and TCRdb holds only the in-frame ones, with some missing. The repertoire holds roughly 380,000 clones, with 70% to 90% as singletons. The data are from a study of Ad26.COV2.S vaccination and SARS-CoV-2 variants. For the study at large: Dosing was one shot or two shots 56 days apart.

The rearrangement uses TRBV2 and TRBJ2-4; D uncertain. This receptor was identified in a person aged 18-65 years who received the Ad26.COV2.S COVID-19 vaccine or a placebo. The material sequenced was peripheral blood, taken in a trial of Ad26.COV2.S vaccine versus placebo. In DNA, the CDR3 is TGTGCCAGCAGGGAACGTGTGGGGTTCCCCAAAAACATTCAGTACTTC. This sequence encodes CASRERVGFPKNIQYF.